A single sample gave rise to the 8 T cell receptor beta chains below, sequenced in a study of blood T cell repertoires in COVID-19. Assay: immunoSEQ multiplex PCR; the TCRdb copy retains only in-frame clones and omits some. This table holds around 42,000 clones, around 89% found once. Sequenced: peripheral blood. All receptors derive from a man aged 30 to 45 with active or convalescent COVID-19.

CDR3 region: CRATGGTEAFF. CDR3 in DNA: TGCAGGGCGACAGGGGGCACTGAAGCTTTCTTT. The chain is built from TRBV20-1 and TRBJ1-1; 9 bases are a match to TRBD1. This CDR3 contains 11 residues. In germline, CDR1 is DFQATT, CDR2 SNEGSKA (reference sequence).

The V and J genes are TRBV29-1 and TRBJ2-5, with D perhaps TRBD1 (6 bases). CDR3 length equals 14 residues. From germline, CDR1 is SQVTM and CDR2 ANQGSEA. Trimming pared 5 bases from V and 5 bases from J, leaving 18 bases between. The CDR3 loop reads CSVLHSGVWETQYF. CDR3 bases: TGCAGCGTTCTACATTCAGGGGTGTGGGAGACCCAGTACTTC. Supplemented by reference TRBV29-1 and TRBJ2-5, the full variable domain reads SAVISQKPSRDICQRGTSLTIQCQVDSQVTMMFWYRQQPGQSLTLIATANQGSEATYESGFVIDKFPISRPNLTFSTLTVSNMSPEDSSIYLCSVLHSGVWETQYFGPGTRLLVL.

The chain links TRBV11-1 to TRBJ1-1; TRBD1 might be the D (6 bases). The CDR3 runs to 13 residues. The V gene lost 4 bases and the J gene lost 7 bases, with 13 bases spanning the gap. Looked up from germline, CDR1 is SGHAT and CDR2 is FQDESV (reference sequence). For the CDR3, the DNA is TGTGCCAGCAGCTCCCACAGGGACCTTGAAGCTTTCTTT. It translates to CASSSHRDLEAFF.

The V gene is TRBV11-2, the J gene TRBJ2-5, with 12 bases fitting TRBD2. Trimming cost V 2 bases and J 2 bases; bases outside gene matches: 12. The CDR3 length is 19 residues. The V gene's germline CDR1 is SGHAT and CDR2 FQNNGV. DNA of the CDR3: TGTGCCAGCAGCTTAAGGCGACTAGCGGGAGCGGGTTTTCAAGAGACCCAGTACTTC. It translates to CASSLRRLAGAGFQETQYF.

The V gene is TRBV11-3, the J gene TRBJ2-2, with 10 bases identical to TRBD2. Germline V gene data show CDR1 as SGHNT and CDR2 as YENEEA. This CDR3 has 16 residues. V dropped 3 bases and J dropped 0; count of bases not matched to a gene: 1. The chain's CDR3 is CASSFSGRTNTGELFF. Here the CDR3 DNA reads TGTGCCAGCAGCTTTAGCGGGAGGACGAACACCGGGGAGCTGTTTTTT. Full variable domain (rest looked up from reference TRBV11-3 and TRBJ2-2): EAGVVQSPRYKIIEKKQPVAFWCNPISGHNTLYWYLQNLGQGPELLIRYENEEAVDDSQLPKDRFSAERLKGVDSTLKIQPAELGDSAVYLCASSFSGRTNTGELFFGEGSRLTVL.

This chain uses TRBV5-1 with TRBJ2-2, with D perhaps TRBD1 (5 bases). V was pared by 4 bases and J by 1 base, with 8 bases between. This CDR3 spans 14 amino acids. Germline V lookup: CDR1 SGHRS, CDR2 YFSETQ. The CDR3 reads CASSVGQNTGELFF. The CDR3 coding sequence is TGCGCCAGCAGCGTTGGACAGAACACCGGGGAGCTGTTTTTT.

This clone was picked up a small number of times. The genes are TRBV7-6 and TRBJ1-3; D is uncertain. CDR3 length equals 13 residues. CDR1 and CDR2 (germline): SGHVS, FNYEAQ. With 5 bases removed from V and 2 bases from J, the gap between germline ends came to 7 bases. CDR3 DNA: TGTGCCAGCAGCGGCGGGCCTGGAAACACCATATATTTT. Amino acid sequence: CASSGGPGNTIYF.

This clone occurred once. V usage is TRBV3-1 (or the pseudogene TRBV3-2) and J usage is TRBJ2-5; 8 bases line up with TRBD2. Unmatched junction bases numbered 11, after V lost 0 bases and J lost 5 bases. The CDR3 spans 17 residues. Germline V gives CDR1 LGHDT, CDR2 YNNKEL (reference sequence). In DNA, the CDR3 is TGTGCCAGCAGCCAAGATCCGGGACTAGGTTTTTCGGAGACCCAGTACTTC. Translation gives CASSQDPGLGFSETQYF.